The 3 T cell receptor beta chains below all came from one sample that was sequenced in a study of prognosis after radiotherapy for stage I lung cancer. Researchers used two-round multiplex PCR to amplify TCR beta CDR3 starting from genomic DNA. Used in first-round PCR were primers specific to each TRBV and TRBJ gene. TCRdb processed the multiplex PCR reads anew with MiXCR; each CDR3 protein has one entry. The sample yields roughly 30,000 distinct CDR3 sequences, about 41% seen once. The source was PBMCs, collected before or after stereotactic body radiation therapy (not recorded which). All receptors derive from a donor over 45 with non-small cell lung cancer.

For this clonotype: This may be a read error, as it is one base from a much larger clone. The V gene is TRBV29-1, the J gene TRBJ2-7; D is uncertain. Trimming stripped 2 bases from V and 8 bases from J, with 10 bases between. Per germline, CDR1 SQVTM and CDR2 ANQGSEA. The CDR3 sequence is 11 residues long. CDR3 sequence reads: CSVESVYKQYF. As DNA, the CDR3 is TGCAGCGTTGAATCCGTTTACAAGCAGTACTTC.

Written as DNA, the CDR3 is TGTGCCAGCAGCTTGGGGCGGAGATCCTACAATGAGCAGTACTTC. This translates into CASSLGRRSYNEQYF. This chain connects TRBV11-3 to TRBJ2-7; possible D gene TRBD1, 5 bases. V was clipped by 3 bases and J by 7 bases, with 19 bases between them. Germline values: CDR1 SGHNT, CDR2 YENEEA. The CDR3 sequence is 15 residues long. The whole variable domain, filled in from reference TRBV11-3 and TRBJ2-7, reads EAGVVQSPRYKIIEKKQPVAFWCNPISGHNTLYWYLQNLGQGPELLIRYENEEAVDDSQLPKDRFSAERLKGVDSTLKIQPAELGDSAVYLCASSLGRRSYNEQYFGPGTRLTVT.

CDR3 residues: CSASKEHRPNTEAFF. The CDR3 DNA reads TGCAGTGCTAGTAAGGAGCACAGGCCGAACACTGAAGCTTTCTTT. The chain joins TRBV20-1 to TRBJ1-1, with a weak D call TRBD1 (5 bases). With 3 bases removed from V and 1 base from J, the gap between germline ends came to 15 bases. Looked up from germline, CDR1 is DFQATT and CDR2 is SNEGSKA (reference sequence). The length of the CDR3 is 15 residues.